This T cell receptor (beta chain) was found in a study of a mutant IDH1 vaccine in newly diagnosed glioma. Across the whole study: During weeks 1, 3, 5, 7, 11, 15, 19 and 23, patients received eight vaccinations. Vaccination was launched 4-6 weeks after radiotherapy alone, or with temozolomide cycles. Treated patients had a mean age of approximately 40 years and a sex split that was around 60% male and 37.5% female. Previous care, which was radiotherapy, temozolomide, or both, most often involved both.

The time point here: week 23, last vaccination. Vaccine doses each comprised 300 ug of mutant IDH1 20-mer peptide, with topical imiquimod. This clone was found a few times. Its target is not known. The CDR3 has 13 amino acids. Germline CDR1 is SGHTA and CDR2 is FQGNSA. Deletions cut 4 bases from V and 2 bases from J, with 8 bases between. Clones were read by immunoSEQ multiplex PCR, and TCRdb kept only the in-frame ones, dropping some. In the table there are 88,000 or so clones, around 85% of which are singletons. This TCR was recovered from a man aged 25-45 years with glioma. Some clones in this sample may be carry-over from other donors' samples. The sequencing used PBMCs, collected from a glioma patient whose treatment included an IDH1 peptide vaccine. V usage is TRBV7-2 and J usage is TRBJ2-5; D gene unclear. The CDR3: CASSSDWQETQYF. DNA for the CDR3: TGTGCCAGCAGCTCCGACTGGCAAGAGACCCAGTACTTC.